This TCR beta chain was captured in a study of PD-L1 blockade in urothelial cancer. Time point here: pretreatment peripheral blood. The CDR3 is 17 residues long. The trim removed 4 bases at V and 1 base at J, leaving 8 bases unmatched. Germline CDR1 reads SGHRS; CDR2 reads YFSETQ. Profiling relied on immunoSEQ multiplex PCR, and the TCRdb table lists in-frame clones only, not all of them. The sample carries roughly 130,000 clones, approximately 84% recorded once. This TCR was recovered from a man aged 45 to 65 with urothelial cancer. This specimen was PBMCs, taken around atezolizumab (anti-PD-L1) treatment. V usage is TRBV5-1 and J usage is TRBJ2-1; 10 nucleotides align to TRBD2. The DNA for the CDR3 is TGCGCCAGCAGCCCCGGTTCTAGCGGGGGATCCTACAATGAGCAGTTCTTC. Its protein is CASSPGSSGGSYNEQFF.